These 32 T cell receptor beta chains originate from one sample sequenced in a study of CD8+ T cells in alopecia areata. RNA was isolated and reverse transcribed to cDNA, the sequencing template. Clones were sequenced by immunoSEQ multiplex PCR, and TCRdb holds only the in-frame ones, with some missing. Here the sample spans more than 95,000 clones, 55% being singletons. Sequencing was carried out using CD4+ T cells sorted from blood. Receptors originate from a human donor in good health.

CDR3 sequence: CASSPGGRTGRFYNEQFF. For the CDR3, the DNA is TGCGCCAGCAGCCCGGGAGGGCGGACAGGGAGATTCTACAATGAGCAGTTCTTC. The chain employs TRBV5-1 and TRBJ2-1; D may correspond to TRBD1 or TRBD2 (8 bases each). The CDR3 consists of 18 residues. Per the germline V gene, CDR1 is SGHRS and CDR2 is YFSETQ. V was clipped by 4 bases and J by 3 bases, with 23 bases between them.

The V gene is TRBV11-2, the J gene TRBJ1-2; 9 nucleotides align to TRBD1. Germline trimming cut 5 bases from V and 7 bases from J; bases unmatched to any gene: 11. The CDR3 totals 15 residues. Germline CDR1 and CDR2: SGHAT and FQNNGV. The CDR3: CASSPTPGQGSGYTF. The CDR3 nucleotides are TGTGCCAGCAGCCCAACTCCTGGACAGGGGTCTGGCTACACCTTC.

The table lists this clone with a few counts. This chain uses TRBV4-1 with TRBJ1-2; TRBD1 might be the D (6 bases). Germline CDR1 reads MGHRA; CDR2 reads YSYEKL. This CDR3 is 16 amino acids long. The V end was cut by 0 bases, the J end by 7 bases, with 18 bases between. The CDR3 region is CASSQEKGRQGSGYTF. As DNA, the CDR3 is TGCGCCAGCAGCCAAGAAAAGGGCAGGCAGGGGTCTGGCTACACCTTC.

The rearrangement links TRBV4-2 to TRBJ2-2, with D unresolved. Germline loops: CDR1 LGHNA, CDR2 YNFKEQ. Trimming stripped 3 bases from V and 1 base from J, with 3 bases between. The CDR3 is 13 amino acids. The CDR3 sequence: CASSHGNTGELFF. As DNA, the CDR3 is TGTGCCAGCAGCCACGGGAACACCGGGGAGCTGTTTTTT.

This clone was counted once. V gene TRBV15 combines with J gene TRBJ2-5, with D unresolved. The CDR3 runs to 15 residues. The germline V and J ends were trimmed by 0 bases and 2 bases, with 10 bases remaining between them. CDR1 is LNHNV and CDR2 is YYDKDF in the germline V gene (reference sequence). The CDR3 is CATSREGQRQETQYF. The DNA of the CDR3 is TGTGCCACCAGCAGAGAGGGCCAGCGACAAGAGACCCAGTACTTC.

CDR3 loop: CASRPSGGDYTF. The DNA of the CDR3 is TGTGCCAGCAGACCTTCAGGGGGCGACTACACCTTC. J is TRBJ1-2 and V is TRBV25-1, with 8 bases that match TRBD1. The germline gives CDR1 MGHDK, CDR2 SYGVNS. CDR3 length equals 12 residues. The V segment lost 6 bases and the J segment 10 bases; nucleotides outside the gene matches: 7.

This clone was observed a handful of times. This chain links TRBV25-1 with TRBJ2-7; 8 bases line up with TRBD1. V gave up 4 bases and J gave up 5 bases; unmatched junction bases: 10. The CDR3 totals 15 residues. The germline V gene encodes CDR1 MGHDK and CDR2 SYGVNS. This chain's CDR3 is CASSAQGQGVDEQYF. CDR3 in DNA: TGTGCCAGCAGTGCCCAAGGACAGGGAGTCGACGAGCAGTACTTC.

The rearrangement links TRBV29-1 to TRBJ1-2; TRBD1 matches at 7 bases. Germline V gives CDR1 SQVTM, CDR2 ANQGSEA. There are 15 residues in the CDR3. The trim removed 3 bases at V and 4 bases at J, leaving 11 bases unmatched. For the CDR3, the DNA is TGCAGCGTTGACTCCGGGACAGCCTTCTCCTATGGCTACACCTTC. Translating it yields CSVDSGTAFSYGYTF.

The V and J genes are TRBV7-2 and TRBJ1-2; 9 nucleotides match TRBD1. Germline V CDR1 and CDR2: SGHTA, FQGNSA. J was trimmed by 0 bases and V by 1 base; bases with no gene match: 3. The CDR3 is made up of 16 amino acids. The CDR3 DNA reads as TGTGCCAGCAGCTTAGGGGGGACAGGGTCTAACTATGGCTACACCTTC. Its protein product is CASSLGGTGSNYGYTF.

The rearrangement links TRBV4-3 to TRBJ1-2; tentative D call: TRBD1 (5 bases). Between the trimmed V and J ends, which lost 4 bases and 4 bases, there was a span of 13 bases. Germline CDR1 LGHNA, CDR2 YSLEER. This CDR3 is built from 14 residues. CDR3 sequence reads: CASSLGSGGYGYTF. CDR3 nucleotide sequence: TGCGCCAGCAGCCTCGGGTCGGGGGGCTATGGCTACACCTTC.

The V gene is TRBV5-1, the J gene TRBJ1-2; D not certain. V lost 4 bases to trimming and J lost 10 bases, with 17 bases between them. CDR1 is SGHRS and CDR2 is YFSETQ in the germline V gene. CDR3 length equals 13 residues. The CDR3 nucleotides read TGCGCCAGCAGCGCTGACATCGGGGTAGTCTACACCTTC. It yields the protein CASSADIGVVYTF.

The chain is built from TRBV5-1 and TRBJ1-2; no reliable D call. Germline values: CDR1 SGHRS, CDR2 YFSETQ. This CDR3 comprises 13 residues. V lost 2 bases and J 5 bases, leaving 10 bases between the germline ends. CDR3 protein: CASSLSDGYGYTF. DNA for the CDR3: TGCGCCAGCAGCTTATCGGACGGATATGGCTACACCTTC. Full variable domain (missing parts from reference TRBV5-1 and TRBJ1-2): KAGVTQTPRYLIKTRGQQVTLSCSPISGHRSVSWYQQTPGQGLQFLFEYFSETQRNKGNFPGRFSGRQFSNSRSEMNVSTLELGDSALYLCASSLSDGYGYTFGSGTRLTVV.

The DNA for the CDR3 is TGTGCCTGGAGTCTCTTCCCCTCCACAGATACGCAGTATTTT. Encoded protein: CAWSLFPSTDTQYF. The V gene is TRBV30, the J gene TRBJ2-3, with D hard to call. CDR3 length: 14 amino acids. Germline V gene data show CDR1 as GTSNPN and CDR2 as SVGIG (reference sequence). V was pared by 2 bases and J by 2 bases, with 11 bases between.

This clone was counted a few times. The J gene is TRBJ1-5, the V gene TRBV28; unclear D gene. The CDR3 consists of 12 residues. The V gene lost 8 bases and the J gene lost 0 bases, with 5 bases spanning the gap. Germline loops: CDR1 MDHEN, CDR2 SYDVKM. DNA for the CDR3: TGTGCCAGCGGGAATAGCAATCAGCCCCAGCATTTT. It is translated as CASGNSNQPQHF.

This clone was counted a few times. The chain combines TRBV29-1 with TRBJ1-1; no definite D call. Germline V lookup: CDR1 SQVTM, CDR2 ANQGSEA. The V end lost 4 bases, the J end lost 0 bases, and 9 bases lay between the germline ends. The CDR3 has 13 residues. As DNA, the CDR3 is TGCAGCGTTGGACCAGGATTGAACACTGAAGCTTTCTTT. Its protein product is CSVGPGLNTEAFF.

This clone was observed a handful of times. The chain recombines TRBV9 with TRBJ2-1; perhaps D is TRBD1 or TRBD2 (5 bases each). Germline V gives CDR1 SGDLS, CDR2 YYNGEE. The ends were cut back, 0 bases at V and 6 bases at J, with 7 bases in the middle. The CDR3 length is 13 residues. This CDR3 reads CASSVAGTNEQFF. The CDR3 nucleotides are TGTGCCAGCAGCGTAGCAGGGACCAATGAGCAGTTCTTC.

This clone turned up a few times. CDR3 DNA sequence: TGTGCCAGCAGCTTAAAGGGCAGCCCTCCCGGGGAGCTGTTTTTT. This codes for CASSLKGSPPGELFF. J is TRBJ2-2 and V is TRBV7-3; D unclear. There are 15 residues in the CDR3. Germline CDR1 reads SGHTA; CDR2 reads FQGTGA. Trimming took 1 base from V and 6 from J, leaving 12 bases between them.

This clone was detected a few times. The rearrangement joins TRBV7-9 to TRBJ1-5; 8 positions match TRBD1. Germline V gene data show CDR1 as SEHNR and CDR2 as FQNEAQ (reference sequence). V shed 6 bases and J 3 bases; nucleotides not matched to a gene: 4. The CDR3 length is 14 residues. The CDR3 sequence: CASSTGGPNQPQHF. The CDR3 DNA follows: TGTGCCAGCAGTACAGGGGGTCCCAATCAGCCCCAGCATTTT.

This clone appeared a single time. The V call is TRBV5-1, the J call TRBJ1-2; the D gene is possibly TRBD1 (6 bases). Per germline, CDR1 SGHRS and CDR2 YFSETQ. The V and J ends lost 3 bases and 3 bases respectively, with 15 bases between them. This CDR3 has 15 residues. CDR3 DNA: TGCGCCAGCAGCTCGGACTCGGGACACTACTATGGCTACACCTTC. Its translation: CASSSDSGHYYGYTF.

J is TRBJ2-2 and V is TRBV4-2, with 10 bases lining up with TRBD2. CDR3 length: 18 residues. The V segment lost 5 bases and the J segment 6 bases; nucleotides outside the gene matches: 15. The V gene's germline CDR1 is LGHNA and CDR2 YNFKEQ. This chain's CDR3 is CASSERGSGGATPGELFF. The CDR3 bases are TGTGCCAGCAGCGAACGAGGAAGCGGGGGGGCCACGCCCGGGGAGCTGTTTTTT.

The chain combines TRBV29-1 with TRBJ1-4, with 10 positions matching TRBD1. The CDR3 length is 13 residues. J lost 5 bases, V lost 7 bases, and 4 bases had no gene match. CDR1 and CDR2 from the germline V gene are SQVTM and ANQGSEA. This CDR3 is CSATTGGNEKLFF. CDR3 sequence (DNA): TGCAGCGCCACGACAGGGGGCAATGAAAAACTGTTTTTT.

This clone was observed a handful of times. The chain links TRBV29-1 to TRBJ1-2; 7 bases map to TRBD1. V trimming: 6 bases; J trimming: 6 bases; junction bases outside the gene matches: 13. Germline V gives CDR1 SQVTM, CDR2 ANQGSEA. The CDR3 runs to 14 residues. The CDR3, as DNA: TGCAGCGTCGGGCATAAGGACAGGATCCATGGCTACACCTTC. As protein: CSVGHKDRIHGYTF.

The sample holds many counts of this clone. This sequence joins TRBV5-4 and TRBJ1-3; 12 nucleotides line up with TRBD1. Looked up from germline, CDR1 is SGHNT and CDR2 is YYREEE (reference sequence). V was pared by 3 bases and J by 0 bases, with 4 bases of the junction left unmatched. CDR3 length equals 17 residues. The CDR3 region is CASSSRDRGLSGNTIYF. DNA of the CDR3: TGTGCCAGCAGCTCCCGGGACAGGGGGCTCTCTGGAAACACCATATATTTT.

V usage is TRBV28 and J usage is TRBJ2-5; 7 bases line up with TRBD1. This CDR3 comprises 16 residues. V lost 6 bases and J lost 1; bases outside the gene matches: 11. From germline, CDR1 is MDHEN and CDR2 SYDVKM. The CDR3, as DNA: TGTGCCAGCAGCGAAACCGGGACAGCCTTCCAAGAGACCCAGTACTTC. Translating gives CASSETGTAFQETQYF.

The gene calls are TRBV2 and TRBJ2-5; 12 bases are shared with TRBD2. The CDR3 length is 15 residues. V was clipped by 6 bases and J by 1 base; unmatched bases: 3. Germline V CDR1 and CDR2: SNHLY, FYNNEI. The CDR3 region is CASSRGLAGQETQYF. DNA of the CDR3: TGTGCCAGCAGCCGGGGACTAGCGGGCCAAGAGACCCAGTACTTC.

The gene calls are TRBV13 and TRBJ2-5; 7 bases are a match to TRBD1. This CDR3 is 14 amino acids long. Looked up from germline, CDR1 is PRHDT and CDR2 is FYEKMQ (reference sequence). Trimming took 5 bases from V and 5 from J; bases not matched to a gene: 8. CDR3 DNA sequence: TGTGCCAGCAGCCGACAGGGTGAATGGGAGACCCAGTACTTC. This codes for CASSRQGEWETQYF.

The gene calls are TRBV7-2 and TRBJ1-2; TRBD1 matches 9 bases. J lost 4 bases, V lost 5 bases, and 2 bases had no gene match. CDR3 size: 13 residues. Germline V gene data show CDR1 as SGHTA and CDR2 as FQGNSA. The DNA of the CDR3 is TGTGCCAGCAGCGAGGGACAGGGCTATGGCTACACCTTC. Translating gives CASSEGQGYGYTF. The entire variable domain, with the rest obtained from reference TRBV7-2 and TRBJ1-2, is as follows: GAGVSQSPSNKVTEKGKDVELRCDPISGHTALYWYRQSLGQGLEFLIYFQGNSAPDKSGLPSDRFSAERTGGSVSTLTIQRTQQEDSAVYLCASSEGQGYGYTFGSGTRLTVV.

V usage is TRBV29-1 and J usage is TRBJ1-1; unclear D gene. Trimming stripped 7 bases from V and 1 base from J, with 7 bases between. This CDR3 comprises 11 residues. Germline values: CDR1 SQVTM, CDR2 ANQGSEA. The CDR3 reads CSAQPNTEAFF. CDR3 DNA sequence: TGCAGCGCCCAGCCGAACACTGAAGCTTTCTTT.

This chain uses TRBV7-2 with TRBJ1-1; D unclear. Trimming removed 5 bases from V and 1 base from J, with 8 bases in between. The CDR3 contains 13 residues. Germline V gives CDR1 SGHTA, CDR2 FQGNSA. CDR3: CASSPDKNTEAFF. The CDR3 DNA reads TGTGCCAGCAGCCCAGACAAGAACACTGAAGCTTTCTTT.

This clone has a handful of counts. The chain has TRBV29-1 and TRBJ1-2, with TRBD1 identical over 9 bases. Trimming at V came to 7 bases and at J to 4 bases, leaving 4 bases not matched to a gene. The CDR3 contains 12 residues. From germline, CDR1 is SQVTM and CDR2 ANQGSEA. CDR3 DNA: TGCAGCGCCGACAGGGGGATCTATGGCTACACCTTC. It yields the protein CSADRGIYGYTF.

The chain is built from TRBV29-1 and TRBJ2-5; 11 bases agree with TRBD2. This CDR3 has 12 amino acids. With 7 bases clipped from V and 2 bases from J, the junction kept 0 bases outside the gene matches. Germline values: CDR1 SQVTM, CDR2 ANQGSEA. The CDR3, as DNA: TGCAGCGGACTAGCGGGGCAAGAGACCCAGTACTTC. It codes for CSGLAGQETQYF.

The chain couples TRBV7-2 to TRBJ2-7; 8 nucleotides agree with TRBD2. J lost 3 bases, V lost 5 bases, and 9 bases had no gene match. This CDR3 region has 15 residues. Germline CDR1 reads SGHTA; CDR2 reads FQGNSA. CDR3 residues: CASSISPGGFYEQYF. The CDR3 nucleotides read TGTGCCAGCAGCATATCCCCGGGGGGGTTCTACGAGCAGTACTTC. Combining the CDR3 with reference TRBV7-2 and TRBJ2-7 gives the whole variable domain GAGVSQSPSNKVTEKGKDVELRCDPISGHTALYWYRQSLGQGLEFLIYFQGNSAPDKSGLPSDRFSAERTGGSVSTLTIQRTQQEDSAVYLCASSISPGGFYEQYFGPGTRLTVT.